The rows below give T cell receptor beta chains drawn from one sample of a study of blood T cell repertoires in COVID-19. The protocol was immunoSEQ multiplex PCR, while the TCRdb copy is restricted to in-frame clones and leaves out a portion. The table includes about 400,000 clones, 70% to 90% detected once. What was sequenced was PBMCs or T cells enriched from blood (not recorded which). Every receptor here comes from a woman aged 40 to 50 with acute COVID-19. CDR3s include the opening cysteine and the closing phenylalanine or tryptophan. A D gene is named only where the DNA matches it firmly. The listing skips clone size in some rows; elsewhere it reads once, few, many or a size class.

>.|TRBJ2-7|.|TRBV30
CAWKNSGTLSYEQYF
TGTGCCTGGAAGAATTCCGGGACACTCTCCTACGAGCAGTACTTC
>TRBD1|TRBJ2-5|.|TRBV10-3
CANRQGAGETQYF
TGTGCCAACAGACAGGGGGCCGGGGAGACCCAGTACTTC
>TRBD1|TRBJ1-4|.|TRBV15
CATSGNRGEKLFF
TGTGCCACCAGCGGAAACAGGGGTGAGAAACTGTTTTTT
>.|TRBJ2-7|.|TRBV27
CASSYREEQYF
TGTGCCAGCAGTTACAGGGAAGAGCAGTACTTC
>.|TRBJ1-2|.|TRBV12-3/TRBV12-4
CASRNRVINGYTF
TGTGCCAGCAGGAACAGGGTAATAAATGGCTACACCTTC
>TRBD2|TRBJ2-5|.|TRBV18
CASSPGRGRQETQYF
TGTGCCAGCTCACCAGGGAGGGGTCGCCAAGAGACCCAGTACTTC
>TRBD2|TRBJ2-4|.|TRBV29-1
CSVEGTSGGVLAKNIQYF
TGCAGCGTTGAAGGGACTAGCGGGGGGGTCCTAGCCAAAAACATTCAGTACTTC
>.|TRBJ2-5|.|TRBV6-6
CASSASRNEETQYF
TGTGCCAGCAGCGCTAGCCGAAATGAGGAGACCCAGTACTTC
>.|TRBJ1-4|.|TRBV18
CASSPPGPGNEKLFF
TGTGCCAGCTCACCACCGGGTCCGGGGAATGAAAAACTGTTTTTT
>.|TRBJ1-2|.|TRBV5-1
CASSLGTVDRGYTF
TGCGCCAGCAGCTTGGGAACAGTAGATCGCGGCTACACCTTC
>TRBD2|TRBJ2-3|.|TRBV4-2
CASSIAGGPDTQYF
TGTGCCAGCAGTATCGCGGGGGGGCCAGATACGCAGTATTTT
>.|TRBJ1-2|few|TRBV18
CASSPRDISPNGYTF
TGTGCCAGCTCACCAAGGGACATCTCCCCCAATGGCTACACCTTC
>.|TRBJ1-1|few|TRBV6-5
CASSYRLGATEAFF
TGTGCCAGCAGTTACCGCTTGGGAGCCACTGAAGCTTTCTTT
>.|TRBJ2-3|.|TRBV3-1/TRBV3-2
CASSQGARDTQYF
TGTGCCAGCAGCCAGGGGGCGAGAGATACGCAGTATTTT
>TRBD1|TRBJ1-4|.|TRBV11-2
CASSRSTGRREKLFF
TGTGCCAGCAGCCGTTCGACAGGGAGGCGCGAAAAACTGTTTTTT
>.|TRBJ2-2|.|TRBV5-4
CASSLTGVNTGELFF
TGTGCCAGCAGCTTAACGGGGGTCAACACCGGGGAGCTGTTTTTT
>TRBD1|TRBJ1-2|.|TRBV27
CASSRDRETSNYGYTF
TGTGCCAGCAGCCGGGACAGGGAGACCTCTAACTATGGCTACACCTTC
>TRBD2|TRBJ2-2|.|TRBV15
CATSRLAGGTGELFF
TGTGCCACCAGCAGACTAGCGGGGGGAACCGGGGAGCTGTTTTTT
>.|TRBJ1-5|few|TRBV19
CASSPNQGSNQPQHF
TGTGCCAGTAGTCCTAATCAGGGTAGCAATCAGCCCCAGCATTTT
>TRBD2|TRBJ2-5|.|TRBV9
CASSVAGLAEETQYF
TGTGCCAGCAGCGTAGCGGGACTAGCGGAAGAGACCCAGTACTTC
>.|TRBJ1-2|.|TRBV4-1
CASSQENRVNYGYTF
TGCGCCAGCAGCCAAGAAAACAGGGTTAACTATGGCTACACCTTC
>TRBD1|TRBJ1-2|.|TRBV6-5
CASSRDREVYGYTF
TGTGCCAGCTCCCGGGACAGGGAGGTTTATGGCTACACCTTC
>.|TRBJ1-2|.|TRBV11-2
CASSLDRGAKGYTF
TGTGCCAGCAGCTTAGATCGGGGGGCGAAAGGCTACACCTTC
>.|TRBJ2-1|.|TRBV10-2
CASSEPRGRGLHNEQFF
TGCGCCAGCAGTGAGCCGCGGGGGCGAGGACTTCACAATGAGCAGTTCTTC
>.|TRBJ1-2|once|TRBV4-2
CASSQLARDYGYTF
TGTGCCAGCAGCCAATTGGCGAGGGACTATGGCTACACCTTC
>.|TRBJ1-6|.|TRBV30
CAWDRDNSPLHF
TGTGCCTGGGACCGGGATAATTCACCCCTCCACTTT
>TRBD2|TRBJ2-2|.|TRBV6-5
CASSAGLAGGELFF
TGTGCCAGCAGCGCGGGACTAGCGGGCGGGGAGCTGTTTTTT
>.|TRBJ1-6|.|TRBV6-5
CASSERQDNSPLHF
TGTGCCAGTTCCGAGCGACAGGATAATTCACCCCTCCACTTT
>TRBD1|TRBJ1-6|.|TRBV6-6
CASSQTTGSPLHF
TGTGCCAGCAGTCAGACGACAGGGTCACCCCTCCACTTT
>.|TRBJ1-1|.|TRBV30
CAWSVRVTTEAFF
TGTGCCTGGAGTGTACGGGTTACCACTGAAGCTTTCTTT
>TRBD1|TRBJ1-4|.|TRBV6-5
CASRYRGPNEKLFF
TGTGCCAGCAGGTACAGGGGGCCGAATGAAAAACTGTTTTTT
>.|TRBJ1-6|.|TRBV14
CASSLWAVNSPLHF
TGTGCCAGCAGCCTATGGGCCGTGAATTCACCCCTCCACTTT
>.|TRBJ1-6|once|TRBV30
CAWSVRDRQTRNSPLHF
TGTGCCTGGAGTGTAAGAGACAGGCAGACAAGAAATTCACCCCTCCACTTT
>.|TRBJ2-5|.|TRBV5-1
CASSLAGVGYQETQYF
TGCGCCAGCAGCTTGGCCGGGGTGGGATACCAAGAGACCCAGTACTTC
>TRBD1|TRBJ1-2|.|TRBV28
CASSLNGRGLRGYTF
TGTGCCAGCAGTTTAAACGGCAGGGGGCTTCGTGGCTACACCTTC
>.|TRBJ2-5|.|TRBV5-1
CASSNPGGETQYF
TGCGCCAGCAGCAATCCAGGAGGTGAGACCCAGTACTTC
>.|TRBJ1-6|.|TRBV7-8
CASSLVGQIYNSPLHF
TGTGCCAGCAGCTTAGTCGGACAGATTTATAATTCACCCCTCCACTTT
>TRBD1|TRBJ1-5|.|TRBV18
CASSPYTGQESQPQHF
TGTGCCAGCTCACCCTACACCGGACAGGAGAGTCAGCCCCAGCATTTT
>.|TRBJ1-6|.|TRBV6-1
CASSEGGETPLHF
TGTGCCAGCAGTGAGGGGGGAGAGACACCCCTCCACTTT
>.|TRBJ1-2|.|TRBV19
CASSTGPYGYTF
TGTGCCAGTAGTACAGGGCCCTATGGCTACACCTTC
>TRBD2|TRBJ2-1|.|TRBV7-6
CASSTTSGRMSYNEQFF
TGTGCCAGCAGCACAACTAGCGGGCGAATGTCCTACAATGAGCAGTTCTTC
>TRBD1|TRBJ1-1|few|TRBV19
CASSILGTGFYTEAFF
TGTGCCAGTAGTATCCTCGGGACAGGGTTTTACACTGAAGCTTTCTTT
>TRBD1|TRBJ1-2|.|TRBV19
CASRRTGGIYGYTF
TGTGCCAGCCGGCGGACAGGGGGCATCTATGGCTACACCTTC
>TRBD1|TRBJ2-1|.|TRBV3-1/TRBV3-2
CASSQAWDRGGNEQFF
TGTGCCAGCAGCCAGGCCTGGGACAGGGGCGGCAATGAGCAGTTCTTC
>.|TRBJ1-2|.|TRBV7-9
CASSLEVGSYGYTF
TGTGCCAGCAGCTTAGAGGTCGGGTCCTATGGCTACACCTTC
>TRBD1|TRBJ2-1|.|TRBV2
CASYRQGAGNEQFF
TGTGCCAGTTACAGACAGGGGGCGGGCAATGAGCAGTTCTTC
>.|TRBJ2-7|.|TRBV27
CASSLRRQAEQYF
TGTGCCAGCAGTTTACGCCGCCAGGCCGAGCAGTACTTC
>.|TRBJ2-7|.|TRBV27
CASSTTLSYEQYF
TGTGCCAGCAGTACGACACTCTCCTACGAGCAGTACTTC
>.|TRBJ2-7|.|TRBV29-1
CSVGETYEQYF
TGCAGCGTTGGGGAGACCTACGAGCAGTACTTC
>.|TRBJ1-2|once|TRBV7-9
CASSPSDTAYGGYTF
TGTGCCAGCAGCCCCTCGGACACCGCCTATGGGGGCTACACCTTC
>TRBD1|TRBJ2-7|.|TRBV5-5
CASSLARDRGRSSYEQYF
TGTGCCAGCAGCTTGGCCCGGGACAGGGGGCGTTCGAGCTACGAGCAGTACTTC
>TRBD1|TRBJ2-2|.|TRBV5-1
CASSLRDRGGGELFF
TGCGCCAGCAGCCTCCGGGACAGGGGTGGCGGGGAGCTGTTTTTT
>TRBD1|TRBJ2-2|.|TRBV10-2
CASLDRAGELFF
TGCGCCAGCCTTGACAGGGCCGGGGAGCTGTTTTTT
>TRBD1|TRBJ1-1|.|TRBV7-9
CASSHTGERRTEAFF
TGTGCCAGCAGTCACACAGGGGAGAGGAGAACTGAAGCTTTCTTT
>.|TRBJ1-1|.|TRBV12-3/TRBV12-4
CASSREGAEAFF
TGTGCCAGCAGTCGAGAGGGCGCTGAAGCTTTCTTT
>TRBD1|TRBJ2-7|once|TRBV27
CASSLSHRGEQYF
TGTGCCAGCAGTTTATCTCACAGGGGCGAGCAGTACTTC
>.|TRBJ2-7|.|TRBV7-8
CASSLAEPYEQYF
TGTGCCAGCAGCTTAGCGGAGCCCTACGAGCAGTACTTC
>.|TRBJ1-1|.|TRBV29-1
CSVVITLAFF
TGCAGCGTTGTAATCACTCTAGCTTTCTTT
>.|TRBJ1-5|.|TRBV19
CASSIDRQGLNQPQHF
TGTGCCAGTAGTATAGATCGGCAGGGGCTCAATCAGCCCCAGCATTTT
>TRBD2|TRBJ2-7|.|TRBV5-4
CASSKRTSGGYEQYF
TGTGCCAGCAGCAAGAGGACTAGCGGGGGGTACGAGCAGTACTTC